These T cell receptor beta chains were read from a single sample in a study of T-cell memory formation after mild COVID-19. TCRdb reanalysed the 5' RACE reads using MiXCR and keeps one entry per CDR3 protein. The sample holds tens of thousands of distinct CDR3 sequences, around 13% seen once. Material for sequencing was PBMCs or a T cell subset sorted from them (not recorded which). The receptors derive from a man in his late teens or twenties who had mild COVID-19 (a few samples of this study predate the infection). Cell type and time point are not known. CDR3s include the opening cysteine and the closing phenylalanine or tryptophan. Each record gives: clone size, V gene, D gene, J gene, CDR3 DNA, CDR3 protein. D genes are given only for firm matches. Some rows have no size entry. The others give once, few or many, or a class for an expanded clone.

>-|TRBV12-3/TRBV12-4|TRBD1|TRBJ1-6
TGTGCCAGCAGCCTTTCGCGACAGGGGGCAGAAACCTATAATTCACCCCTCCACTTT
CASSLSRQGAETYNSPLHF
>few|TRBV20-1|-|TRBJ2-7
TGCAGTGCGGAAGGACAGAGCTCCTACGAGCAGTACTTC
CSAEGQSSYEQYF
>few|TRBV5-1|-|TRBJ1-1
TGCGCCAGCAGCTCCGATCAGAGGAACACTGAAGCTTTCTTT
CASSSDQRNTEAFF
>few|TRBV7-6|-|TRBJ2-5
-
CASSFGNGLQETQYF
>few|TRBV28|-|TRBJ2-1
TGTGCCAGCAGTTTAGGTCAGGCATTATACAATGAGCAGTTCTTC
CASSLGQALYNEQFF
>-|TRBV2|-|TRBJ2-7
TGTGCCAGCAGTGAATTGCAGGGTCGGGATCGCGAGCAGTACTTC
CASSELQGRDREQYF
>few|TRBV7-6|-|TRBJ2-7
TGTGCCAGCAGCGCTGGACGAGCCTACGAGCAGTACTTC
CASSAGRAYEQYF
>few|TRBV7-9|-|TRBJ1-5
TGTGCCAGCAGCTTAGCGGGTCCGGGAAATCAGCCCCAGCATTTT
CASSLAGPGNQPQHF
>-|TRBV7-8|-|TRBJ2-1
TGTGCCAGCAGCCCCGTCGTTGTCAATATAGAGCAGTTCTTC
CASSPVVVNIEQFF
>few|TRBV6-5|-|TRBJ1-1
TGTGCCAGCAGCCCGACAGAGAATGAGAACACTGAAGCTTTCTTT
CASSPTENENTEAFF
>few|TRBV29-1|-|TRBJ1-2
TGCAGCGTTGCTGGCTACACCTTC
CSVAGYTF
>-|TRBV27|-|TRBJ1-4
TGTGCCAGCAGTCCCGGGTGGACTAATGAAAAACTGTTTTTT
CASSPGWTNEKLFF
>-|TRBV12-3/TRBV12-4|-|TRBJ1-2
TGTGCCAGCAGTTTATTTTTAGGGAAGGGCTACACCTTC
CASSLFLGKGYTF
>few|TRBV7-2|TRBD1|TRBJ2-2
TGTGCCAGCAGCGAACCCCCGGGACAGGGGCAAACCGGGGAGCTGTTTTTT
CASSEPPGQGQTGELFF
>few|TRBV7-6|TRBD1|TRBJ2-2
TGTGCCAGCAGCCGCGGGACAGGGTATACCGGGGAGCTGTTTTTT
CASSRGTGYTGELFF
>few|TRBV5-1|-|TRBJ2-7
TGCGCCAGCAGCTTGGATAACGACTACGAGCAGTACTTC
CASSLDNDYEQYF
>-|TRBV4-1|-|TRBJ1-4
TGCGCCAGCAGCCAAGATACCGGGCCCGGTCCCGTTGAAAAACTGTTTTTT
CASSQDTGPGPVEKLFF
>few|TRBV12-3/TRBV12-4|-|TRBJ2-7
TGTGCCAGCAGTTTCTCCAGCAACTACGAGCAGTACTTC
CASSFSSNYEQYF
>few|TRBV6-5|TRBD1|TRBJ1-5
TGTGCCAGCAGTTACGGGACAGGGACTCAGCCCCAGCATTTT
CASSYGTGTQPQHF
>-|TRBV6-6|-|TRBJ1-2
TGTGCCAGCAGTGATCTGCGGACACGATATGGCTACACCTTC
CASSDLRTRYGYTF
>-|TRBV24-1|-|TRBJ2-3
TGTGCCACCAGTGAACTCAGGGGAGATACGCAGTATTTT
CATSELRGDTQYF
>-|TRBV11-2|-|TRBJ2-1
TGTGCCAGCAGCTTAGTCGACGGGGGGCGGCAGTTCTTC
CASSLVDGGRQFF
>many|TRBV7-3|-|TRBJ2-1
TGTGCCAGCAGCTTATCGCCACCCTTGAATGAGCAGTTCTTC
CASSLSPPLNEQFF
>-|TRBV7-9|-|TRBJ2-7
TGTGCCAGCAGCTTAACGGGGGCCACGTACTACGAGCAGTACTTC
CASSLTGATYYEQYF
>few|TRBV27|TRBD2|TRBJ2-1
TGTGCCAGCCAAAGCGGGGCGGGACCAAATGAGCAGTTCTTC
CASQSGAGPNEQFF
>-|TRBV20-1|-|TRBJ2-5
TGCAGTGCCGGGCGCCAAGAGACCCAGTACTTC
CSAGRQETQYF
>few|TRBV6-5|-|TRBJ1-6
TGTGCCAGCAGTTACTCGGGCAGGGTATGGCCCCTCCACTTT
CASSYSGRVWPLHF
>-|TRBV5-1|TRBD1|TRBJ2-5
TGCGCCAGCAGCCCCGACAGGGGTAGGGTGGGGACCCAGTACTTC
CASSPDRGRVGTQYF
>-|TRBV6-5|-|TRBJ1-1
TGTGCCAGCAGATTAACATATTACAGGGAGGGCACTGAAGCTTTCTTT
CASRLTYYREGTEAFF
>many|TRBV5-1|TRBD2|TRBJ2-1
TGCGCCAGCAGCTTGGTACCCGGACTAGCGGCCTACAATGAGCAGTTCTTC
CASSLVPGLAAYNEQFF
>few|TRBV7-2|-|TRBJ2-7
TGTGCCAGCAGCCTAACTGGGTCGGTTGCCTACGAGCAGTACTTC
CASSLTGSVAYEQYF
>-|TRBV5-1|-|TRBJ1-1
TGCGCCAGCAACCCCGGAGGAGGGGCTGAAGCTTTCTTT
CASNPGGGAEAFF
>-|TRBV12-3/TRBV12-4|TRBD1|TRBJ2-3
TGTGCCAGCGGATCCGGGACAGAGAGCACAGATACGCAGTATTTT
CASGSGTESTDTQYF
>few|TRBV4-2|-|TRBJ2-3
TGTGCCAGCAGCCAAGAAGGGGCAAGCACAGATACGCAGTATTTT
CASSQEGASTDTQYF
>-|TRBV19|TRBD1|TRBJ2-7
TGTGCCTCCTCGACAGGGCTCGGCTACGAGCAGTACTTC
CASSTGLGYEQYF
>few|TRBV27|-|TRBJ1-2
TGTGCCAGCAGTTCGGTGGGCTTCAGAGGCTACACCTTC
CASSSVGFRGYTF
>few|TRBV7-9|-|TRBJ1-5
TGTGCCAGCAGCTTATCCCCCGACCCCCAGCCCCAGCATTTT
CASSLSPDPQPQHF
>few|TRBV19|-|TRBJ1-1
TGTGCCACCACGGACAGCGCCAGGGCGAACACTGAAGCTTTCTTT
CATTDSARANTEAFF
>many|TRBV7-9|TRBD1|TRBJ2-3
TGTGCCAGCAGTGGGACAGCTAGCACAGATACGCAGTATTTT
CASSGTASTDTQYF
>many|TRBV27|-|TRBJ2-5
TGTGCCAGCCCCAAGGTAGGGATGGAGACCCAGTACTTC
CASPKVGMETQYF
>-|TRBV29-1|TRBD1|TRBJ1-5
TGCAGCGTGGGAGACAGGGAAGATCAGCCCCAGCATTTT
CSVGDREDQPQHF
>-|TRBV6-5|TRBD2|TRBJ2-7
TGTGCCAGCAGACCCAGGGACTACAGCTACGAGCAGTACTTC
CASRPRDYSYEQYF
>many|TRBV7-2|TRBD2|TRBJ2-5
TGTGCCAGCAGCTTAGGACTCACTAGCGGGGGTGAGACCCAGTACTTC
CASSLGLTSGGETQYF
>many|TRBV4-3|-|TRBJ2-5
TGCGCCAGCAGCCAAGGGGGACGCCTCGGAGAGACCCAGTACTTC
CASSQGGRLGETQYF
>many|TRBV4-1|-|TRBJ2-7
TGCGCCAGCAGCCAGACCGGGGGCTACGAGCAGTACTTC
CASSQTGGYEQYF